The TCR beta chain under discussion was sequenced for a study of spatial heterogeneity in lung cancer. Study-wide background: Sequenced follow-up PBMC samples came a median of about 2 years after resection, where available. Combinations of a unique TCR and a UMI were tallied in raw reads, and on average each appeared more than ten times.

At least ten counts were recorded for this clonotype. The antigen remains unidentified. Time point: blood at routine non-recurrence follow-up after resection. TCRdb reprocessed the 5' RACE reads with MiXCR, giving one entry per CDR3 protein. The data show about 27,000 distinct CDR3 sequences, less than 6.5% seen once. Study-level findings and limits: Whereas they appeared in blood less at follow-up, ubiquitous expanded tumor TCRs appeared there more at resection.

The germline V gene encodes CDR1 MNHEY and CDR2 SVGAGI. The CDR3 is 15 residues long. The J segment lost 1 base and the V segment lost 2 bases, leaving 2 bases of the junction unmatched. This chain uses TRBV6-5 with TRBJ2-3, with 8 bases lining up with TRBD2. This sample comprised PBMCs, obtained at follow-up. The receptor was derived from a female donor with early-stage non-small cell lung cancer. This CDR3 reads CASSYGRGGTDTQYF. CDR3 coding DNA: TGTGCCAGCAGTTACGGGCGGGGGGGCACAGATACGCAGTATTTT.